Following are 26 T cell receptor beta chains from one sample sequenced in a study of cytomegalovirus exposure and HLA in healthy donors. PCR involved 60 Vbeta and 13 Jbeta primers. The repertoire was sequenced with immunoSEQ multiplex PCR; TCRdb's copy has only in-frame clones and lacks some. The sample contains 200,000 to 300,000 clones, around 80% of which appear only once. Material for sequencing was PBMCs. Receptors were obtained from a boy younger than 18 in good health and CMV-seronegative.

This clone was observed a handful of times. The chain recombines TRBV7-9 with TRBJ2-2; D is perhaps TRBD1 (6 bases). The length of the CDR3 is 12 residues. Germline lookup yields CDR1 SEHNR and CDR2 FQNEAQ (reference sequence). V was shortened by 8 bases and J by 4 bases, with 8 bases between the two germline ends. CDR3: CASLQGTGELFF. The CDR3 DNA is TGTGCCAGCTTACAGGGCACCGGGGAGCTGTTTTTT.

The CDR3 nucleotides are TGTGCCAGCAAGCAAGACAGGGGCGCTGAGCAGTTCTTC. It is translated as CASKQDRGAEQFF. The chain is built from TRBV7-2 and TRBJ2-1; the match to TRBD1 covers 8 bases. The CDR3 sequence is 13 residues long. CDR1 and CDR2 from the germline V gene are SGHTA and FQGNSA. The V and J ends lost 7 bases and 9 bases, in that order; junction bases with no gene match: 8.

The chain links TRBV27 to TRBJ1-2; 7 bases match TRBD1. Germline CDR1 reads MNHEY; CDR2 reads SMNVEV (reference sequence). J was trimmed by 1 base and V by 5 bases; bases with no gene match: 10. The CDR3 length is 16 residues. The CDR3 DNA sequence: TGTGCCAGCAGTCCCTCGACAGGGTGGGTTAACTATGGCTACACCTTC. Protein: CASSPSTGWVNYGYTF.

This clone showed up just a few times. The V and J genes are TRBV19 and TRBJ1-5; D unresolved. V was shortened by 0 bases and J by 3 bases, with 12 bases between the two germline ends. This CDR3 contains 16 residues. Germline assignment: CDR1 LNHDA and CDR2 SQIVND (reference sequence). The CDR3 sequence is CASSIDPILANQPQHF. The CDR3 coding sequence is TGTGCCAGTAGTATAGACCCGATCTTAGCCAATCAGCCCCAGCATTTT. The full variable domain, its missing parts supplied by reference TRBV19 and TRBJ1-5, is DGGITQSPKYLFRKEGQNVTLSCEQNLNHDAMYWYRQDPGQGLRLIYYSQIVNDFQKGDIAEGYSVSREKKESFPLTVTSAQKNPTAFYLCASSIDPILANQPQHFGDGTRLSIL.

The chain carries TRBV19 and TRBJ2-1; the D gene is possibly TRBD2 (6 bases). In germline, CDR1 is LNHDA, CDR2 SQIVND (reference sequence). CDR3 length equals 15 residues. The germline V and J ends were trimmed by 2 bases and 8 bases, with 16 bases remaining between them. The CDR3 protein is CASSIIGGVEDEQFF. The DNA for the CDR3 is TGTGCCAGTAGTATAATAGGAGGGGTTGAGGATGAGCAGTTCTTC.

This sequence joins TRBV7-2 and TRBJ2-2; TRBD2 matches 8 bases. The junction had 8 bases not matched to a gene; V was cut back by 5 bases and J by 6 bases. CDR3 size: 15 residues. Germline CDR1 reads SGHTA; CDR2 reads FQGNSA. The CDR3 loop reads CASSQAGEVSGELFF. The CDR3 nucleotides are TGTGCCAGCAGCCAAGCGGGAGAGGTCTCCGGGGAGCTGTTTTTT.

V is TRBV27 and J is TRBJ1-2, with D perhaps TRBD1 (6 bases). Trimming cost V 2 bases and J 6 bases, with 16 bases left between them. Germline V CDR1 and CDR2: MNHEY, SMNVEV (reference sequence). CDR3 length: 15 residues. The CDR3 nucleotides are TGTGCCAGCAGTTTAGTCCCAGGGGACTACCATGGCTACACCTTC. The encoded protein is CASSLVPGDYHGYTF.

The rearrangement links TRBV2 to TRBJ2-1; tentative D call: TRBD2 (7 bases). V dropped 6 bases and J dropped 8 bases, with 17 bases sitting between them. CDR1 and CDR2 (germline): SNHLY, FYNNEI. The CDR3 length is 14 residues. This CDR3 is CASSVLRGAYEQFF. The CDR3 region has the DNA TGTGCCAGCAGCGTTCTACGGGGGGCCTATGAGCAGTTCTTC.

This chain connects TRBV5-1 to TRBJ2-1, with 11 bases aligning to TRBD2. Germline loops: CDR1 SGHRS, CDR2 YFSETQ. The CDR3 runs 18 residues. V dropped 5 bases and J dropped 5; count of bases not matched to a gene: 15. CDR3 nucleotide sequence: TGCGCCAGCAGAAGGGGGATCACACCGGGACTAGCGGACAATGAGCAGTTCTTC. It codes for CASRRGITPGLADNEQFF. Full variable domain (rest looked up from reference TRBV5-1 and TRBJ2-1): KAGVTQTPRYLIKTRGQQVTLSCSPISGHRSVSWYQQTPGQGLQFLFEYFSETQRNKGNFPGRFSGRQFSNSRSEMNVSTLELGDSALYLCASRRGITPGLADNEQFFGPGTRLTVL.

The rearrangement joins TRBV11-2 to TRBJ2-1, with TRBD2 identical over 7 bases. Germline lookup yields CDR1 SGHAT and CDR2 FQNNGV. The V gene end was trimmed by 5 bases and the J gene end by 0 bases; junction bases not matched to a gene: 4. The CDR3 extends over 15 amino acids. The CDR3 reads CASSPRGSSYNEQFF. CDR3 coding DNA: TGTGCCAGCAGCCCGCGGGGGAGCTCCTACAATGAGCAGTTCTTC.

V gene TRBV11-2 combines with J gene TRBJ1-2, with D possibly TRBD1 on 6 matching bases. The CDR3 is 15 residues long. Germline V gene lookup returns CDR1 SGHAT and CDR2 FQNNGV. With 5 bases removed from V and 2 bases from J, the gap between germline ends came to 15 bases. The CDR3 sequence is CASSPRTARNYGYTF. The CDR3 region has the DNA TGTGCCAGCAGCCCGCGGACAGCCCGAAACTATGGCTACACCTTC.

J is TRBJ2-7 and V is TRBV5-6; D might be TRBD2 (6 bases). CDR1 and CDR2 from the germline V gene are SGHDT and YYEEEE. Trimming took 8 bases from V and 5 from J, leaving 17 bases between them. This CDR3 has 13 residues. DNA for the CDR3: TGTGCCAGTGGGGGGAACCTCCCAAACGAGCAGTACTTC. Translation: CASGGNLPNEQYF.

This clone was detected only a few times. This chain connects TRBV7-2 to TRBJ1-5; D gene ambiguous. Trimming shortened V by 5 bases and J by 0 bases, and 11 bases separated the two germline ends. Per the germline V gene, CDR1 is SGHTA and CDR2 is FQGNSA. The CDR3 totals 15 residues. CDR3 nucleotide sequence: TGTGCCAGCAGCCTCGGGAGCTATAGCAATCAGCCCCAGCATTTT. It specifies CASSLGSYSNQPQHF.

The chain carries TRBV18 and TRBJ1-2; the D gene is possibly TRBD1 (5 bases). The CDR3 runs to 14 residues. Trimming removed 2 bases from V and 4 bases from J, with 11 bases in between. Per the germline V gene, CDR1 is KGHSH and CDR2 is LQKENI. CDR3: CASSPEGLFYGYTF. The CDR3 DNA follows: TGTGCCAGCTCACCAGAGGGACTTTTCTATGGCTACACCTTC.

V usage is TRBV7-9 and J usage is TRBJ1-2; a weak D match, TRBD1 (5 bases). Per the germline V gene, CDR1 is SEHNR and CDR2 is FQNEAQ (reference sequence). The V and J ends lost 5 bases and 8 bases respectively, with 18 bases between them. The CDR3 length is 14 residues. The CDR3: CASSAGRGNKGYTF. Here the CDR3 DNA reads TGTGCCAGCAGCGCAGGACGGGGGAATAAGGGCTACACCTTC.

This clone was recorded only once. The V gene is TRBV19, the J gene TRBJ2-7, with no clear D. In germline, CDR1 is LNHDA, CDR2 SQIVND (reference sequence). The CDR3 sequence is 16 residues long. The V end was cut by 3 bases, the J end by 1 base, with 16 bases between. The CDR3 spells CASSILFAQASYEQYF. For the CDR3, the DNA is TGTGCCAGTAGTATTTTGTTCGCGCAGGCATCCTACGAGCAGTACTTC.

This clone was recorded a few times. This chain joins TRBV5-1 and TRBJ2-7; 7 bases are shared with TRBD2. The CDR3 consists of 14 residues. The V segment lost 2 bases and the J segment 5 bases; nucleotides outside the gene matches: 7. The germline V gene has CDR1 SGHRS and CDR2 YFSETQ. CDR3 region: CASSFLGGINEQYF. CDR3 coding DNA: TGCGCCAGCAGCTTCCTCGGGGGGATCAACGAGCAGTACTTC. The full variable domain, in which reference TRBV5-1 and TRBJ2-7 provide the parts outside the CDR3, is KAGVTQTPRYLIKTRGQQVTLSCSPISGHRSVSWYQQTPGQGLQFLFEYFSETQRNKGNFPGRFSGRQFSNSRSEMNVSTLELGDSALYLCASSFLGGINEQYFGPGTRLTVT.

V gene TRBV25-1 combines with J gene TRBJ2-1; TRBD2 is a possible D gene (5 bases). V dropped 4 bases and J dropped 4 bases, with 14 bases sitting between them. The CDR3 totals 15 residues. Germline loops: CDR1 MGHDK, CDR2 SYGVNS. CDR3 sequence: CASSGEASLYNEQFF. As DNA, the CDR3 is TGTGCCAGCAGTGGTGAGGCTAGCTTATACAATGAGCAGTTCTTC.

This rearrangement joins TRBV9 to TRBJ1-1; D uncertain. From germline, CDR1 is SGDLS and CDR2 YYNGEE. V lost 0 bases to trimming and J lost 4 bases, with 13 bases between them. This CDR3 has 15 amino acids. The CDR3 is CASSVGFGVGTEAFF. CDR3 DNA sequence: TGTGCCAGCAGCGTAGGGTTCGGGGTCGGCACTGAAGCTTTCTTT.

V usage is TRBV5-4 and J usage is TRBJ1-2; 8 nucleotides agree with TRBD1. CDR1 is SGHNT, CDR2 YYREEE, per germline (reference sequence). The CDR3 has 15 amino acids. Trimming removed 4 bases from V and 0 bases from J; junction bases left unmatched: 5. The CDR3 DNA is TGTGCCAGCAGCCCAGGACAGGGACCTAACTATGGCTACACCTTC. Translating it yields CASSPGQGPNYGYTF.

The gene calls are TRBV18 and TRBJ1-1; TRBD1 aligns across 7 bases. Germline assignment: CDR1 KGHSH and CDR2 LQKENI. This CDR3 spans 14 amino acids. V shed 6 bases and J 1 base; nucleotides not matched to a gene: 5. The CDR3 is CASSAGGQNTEAFF. The CDR3 nucleotides are TGTGCCAGCTCCGCAGGGGGGCAGAACACTGAAGCTTTCTTT.

CDR3 in amino acids: CATSRAHDSRQHF. For the CDR3, the DNA is TGTGCCACCAGCAGAGCCCATGACAGTCGTCAGCATTTT. This sequence joins TRBV15 and TRBJ1-5, with TRBD1 as a possible D gene (5 bases). The CDR3 length is 13 residues. The germline V and J ends were trimmed by 1 base and 13 bases, with 14 bases remaining between them. Per germline, CDR1 LNHNV and CDR2 YYDKDF (reference sequence).

CDR3 sequence (DNA): TGTGCCAGTGGGGACAGGGGGAATGAGCAGTTCTTC. This sequence encodes CASGDRGNEQFF. V is TRBV19 and J is TRBJ2-1, with TRBD1 matching 11 bases. With V trimmed by 8 bases and J by 7 bases, 1 base remained unmatched. This CDR3 comprises 12 residues. Germline V gene sequence: CDR1 LNHDA, CDR2 SQIVND (reference sequence).

There are a few counts of this clone. The rearrangement uses TRBV6-1 and TRBJ1-4, with D possibly matching TRBD1 (5 bases). CDR1 is MNHNS and CDR2 is SASEGT in the germline V gene. Between the trimmed V and J ends, which lost 6 bases and 3 bases, there was a span of 8 bases. The CDR3 covers 13 residues. CDR3 sequence (DNA): TGTGCCAGCAGGGGGGGAGCTAATGAAAAACTGTTTTTT. This gives the protein CASRGGANEKLFF.

V and J are TRBV13 and TRBJ1-2, with a weak D call TRBD1 (6 bases). Between the trimmed V and J ends, which lost 0 bases and 3 bases, there was a span of 11 bases. CDR1 is PRHDT, CDR2 FYEKMQ, per germline (reference sequence). This CDR3 region has 15 residues. The CDR3 sequence is CASSLGRGADYGYTF. CDR3 sequence (DNA): TGTGCCAGCAGCTTAGGGCGGGGGGCTGACTATGGCTACACCTTC. The full variable domain, its missing parts supplied by reference TRBV13 and TRBJ1-2, is AAGVIQSPRHLIKEKRETATLKCYPIPRHDTVYWYQQGPGQDPQFLISFYEKMQSDKGSIPDRFSAQQFSDYHSELNMSSLELGDSALYFCASSLGRGADYGYTFGSGTRLTVV.

The chain couples TRBV7-9 to TRBJ2-7; TRBD1 agrees at 8 bases. Per the germline V gene, CDR1 is SEHNR and CDR2 is FQNEAQ (reference sequence). The length of the CDR3 is 14 residues. J lost 7 bases, V lost 5 bases, and 10 bases had no gene match. DNA of the CDR3: TGTGCCAGCAGCCGACAGGGGTCTAGGTTGGAGCAGTACTTC. This gives the protein CASSRQGSRLEQYF.